The present T cell receptor (beta chain) was sequenced within a study of PD-1 blockade in classical Hodgkin lymphoma. The overall study: Patients were administered nivolumab (3 mg/kg intravenously) every 2 weeks.

Documented time point: cycle 4 day 1 (C4D1), after more than five weeks of nivolumab. The patients all showed relapse after autologous stem cell transplantation, while their brentuximab vedotin exposure varied. This clone was seen only once. Germline loops: CDR1 SGHVS, CDR2 FQNEAQ. This CDR3 comprises 13 residues. V shed 5 bases and J 6 bases; nucleotides not matched to a gene: 5. Profiled with immunoSEQ multiplex PCR; TCRdb holds only in-frame clones, not every one. This sample has more than 90,000 clones, with 78% found just once. The receptor was isolated from a human donor with classical Hodgkin lymphoma. This sample comprised peripheral blood mononuclear cells (PBMCs), obtained before the fourth cycle of nivolumab. The chain joins TRBV7-8 to TRBJ1-2, with 8 bases that match TRBD1. CDR3 sequence reads: CASSRDRGNGYTF. Here the CDR3 DNA reads TGTGCCAGCAGCCGTGACAGGGGCAATGGCTACACCTTC. The full variable domain, rest sourced from reference TRBV7-8 and TRBJ1-2, is GAGVSQSPRYKVAKRGQDVALRCDPISGHVSLFWYQQALGQGPEFLTYFQNEAQLDKSGLPSDRFFAERPEGSVSTLKIQRTQQEDSAVYLCASSRDRGNGYTFGSGTRLTVV.